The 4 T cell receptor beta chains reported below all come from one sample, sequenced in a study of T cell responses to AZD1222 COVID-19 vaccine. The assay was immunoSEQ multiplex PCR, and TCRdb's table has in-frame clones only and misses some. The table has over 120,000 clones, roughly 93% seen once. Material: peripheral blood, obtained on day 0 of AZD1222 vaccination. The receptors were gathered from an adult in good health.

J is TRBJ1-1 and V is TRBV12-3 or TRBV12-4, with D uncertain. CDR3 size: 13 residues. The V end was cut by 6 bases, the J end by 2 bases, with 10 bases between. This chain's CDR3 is CASRTTYNTEAFF. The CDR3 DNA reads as TGTGCCAGCAGGACGACATATAACACTGAAGCTTTCTTT.

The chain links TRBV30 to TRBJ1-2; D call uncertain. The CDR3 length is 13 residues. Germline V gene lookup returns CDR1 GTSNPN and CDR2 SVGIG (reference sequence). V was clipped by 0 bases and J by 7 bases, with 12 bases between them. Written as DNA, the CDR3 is TGTGCCTGGAGTGTTCTCTTAGACGTTGGCTACACCTTC. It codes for CAWSVLLDVGYTF.

CDR3 nucleotides: TGTGCCAGCAGCTACGGACAAATCACTAATGAAAAACTGTTTTTT. This sequence encodes CASSYGQITNEKLFF. This chain links TRBV7-9 with TRBJ1-4, with D possibly being TRBD1 (5 bases). The V gene's germline CDR1 is SEHNR and CDR2 FQNEAQ (reference sequence). The CDR3 is 15 amino acids. V gave up 4 bases and J gave up 2 bases, with 11 bases separating them. Full variable domain (rest looked up from reference TRBV7-9 and TRBJ1-4): DTGVSQNPRHKITKRGQNVTFRCDPISEHNRLYWYRQTLGQGPEFLTYFQNEAQLEKSRLLSDRFSAERPKGSFSTLEIQRTEQGDSAMYLCASSYGQITNEKLFFGSGTQLSVL.

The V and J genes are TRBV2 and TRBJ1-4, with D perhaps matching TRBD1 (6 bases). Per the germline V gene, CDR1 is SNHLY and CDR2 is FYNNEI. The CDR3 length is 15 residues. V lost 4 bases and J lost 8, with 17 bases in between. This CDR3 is CASSGGGAGGEKLFF. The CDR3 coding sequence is TGTGCCAGCAGTGGCGGGGGGGCTGGCGGGGAAAAACTGTTTTTT.